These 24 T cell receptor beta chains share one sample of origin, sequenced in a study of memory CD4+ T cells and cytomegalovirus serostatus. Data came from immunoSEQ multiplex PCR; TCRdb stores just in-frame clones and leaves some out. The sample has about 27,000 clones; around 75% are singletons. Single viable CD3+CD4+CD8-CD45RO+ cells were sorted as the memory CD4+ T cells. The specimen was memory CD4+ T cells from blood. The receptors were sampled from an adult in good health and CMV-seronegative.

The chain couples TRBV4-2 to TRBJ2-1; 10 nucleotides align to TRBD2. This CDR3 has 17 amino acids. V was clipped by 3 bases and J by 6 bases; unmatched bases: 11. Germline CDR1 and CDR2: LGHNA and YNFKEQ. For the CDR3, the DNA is TGTGCCAGCAGCCAGACTTCCGGAGGACTAGCGGTCAATGAGCAGTTCTTC. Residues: CASSQTSGGLAVNEQFF.

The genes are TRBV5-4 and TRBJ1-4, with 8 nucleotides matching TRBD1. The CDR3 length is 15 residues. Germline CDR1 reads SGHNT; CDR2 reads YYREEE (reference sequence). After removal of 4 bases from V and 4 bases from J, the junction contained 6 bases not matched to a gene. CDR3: CASSVGQGDNEKLFF. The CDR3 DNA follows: TGTGCCAGCAGCGTAGGACAGGGTGATAATGAAAAACTGTTTTTT.

CDR3 bases: TGTGCCAGCAGGCGGACAGGGAGCACAGATACGCAGTATTTT. Its protein product is CASRRTGSTDTQYF. The chain carries TRBV6-6 and TRBJ2-3; 8 bases align to TRBD1. The CDR3 has 14 amino acids. V shed 6 bases and J 0 bases; nucleotides not matched to a gene: 2. From germline, CDR1 is MNHNY and CDR2 SVGAGI (reference sequence).

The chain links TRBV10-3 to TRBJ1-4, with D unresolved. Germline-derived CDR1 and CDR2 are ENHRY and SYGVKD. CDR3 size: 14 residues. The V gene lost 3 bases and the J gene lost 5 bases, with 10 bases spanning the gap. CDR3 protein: CAISDLRTNEKLFF. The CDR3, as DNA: TGTGCCATCAGTGATCTCCGAACAAATGAAAAACTGTTTTTT.

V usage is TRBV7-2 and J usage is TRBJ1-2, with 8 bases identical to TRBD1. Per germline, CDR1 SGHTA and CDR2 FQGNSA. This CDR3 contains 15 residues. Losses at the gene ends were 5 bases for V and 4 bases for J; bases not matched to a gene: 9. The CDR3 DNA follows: TGTGCCAGCAGCCCGAAGGGACAGGCATCCTATGGCTACACCTTC. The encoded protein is CASSPKGQASYGYTF.

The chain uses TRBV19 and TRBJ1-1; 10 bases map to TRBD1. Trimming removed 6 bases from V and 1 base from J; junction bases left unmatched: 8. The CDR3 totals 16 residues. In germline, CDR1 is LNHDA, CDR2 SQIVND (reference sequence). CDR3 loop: CASRRGQGPGNTEAFF. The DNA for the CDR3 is TGTGCCAGTAGACGGGGACAGGGGCCGGGGAACACTGAAGCTTTCTTT.

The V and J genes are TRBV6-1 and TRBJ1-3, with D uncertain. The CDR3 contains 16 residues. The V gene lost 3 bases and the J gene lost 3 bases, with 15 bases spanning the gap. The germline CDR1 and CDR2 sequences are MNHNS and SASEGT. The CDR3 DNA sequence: TGTGCCAGCAGTGAGGCCTACGGTATGAGTGGAAACACCATATATTTT. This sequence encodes CASSEAYGMSGNTIYF.

The CDR3 loop reads CASSFSSAAARITEAFF. DNA of the CDR3: TGTGCCAGCAGTTTTTCATCGGCAGCCGCCCGGATCACTGAAGCTTTCTTT. The rearrangement joins TRBV28 to TRBJ1-1, with D hard to call. Trimming removed 3 bases from V and 4 bases from J, with 21 bases in between. There are 17 residues in the CDR3. CDR1 MDHEN and CDR2 SYDVKM come from the germline V gene. The variable domain in full, with the rest retrieved from reference TRBV28 and TRBJ1-1, is DVKVTQSSRYLVKRTGEKVFLECVQDMDHENMFWYRQDPGLGLRLIYFSYDVKMKEKGDIPEGYSVSREKKERFSLILESASTNQTSMYLCASSFSSAAARITEAFFGQGTRLTVV.

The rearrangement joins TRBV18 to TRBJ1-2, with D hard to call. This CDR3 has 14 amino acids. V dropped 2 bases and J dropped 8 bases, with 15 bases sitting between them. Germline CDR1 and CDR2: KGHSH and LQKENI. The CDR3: CASSPSGLHVGYTF. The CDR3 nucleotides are TGTGCCAGCTCACCAAGCGGACTACACGTAGGCTACACCTTC. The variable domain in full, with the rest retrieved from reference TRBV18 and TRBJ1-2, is NAGVMQNPRHLVRRRGQEARLRCSPMKGHSHVYWYRQLPEEGLKFMVYLQKENIIDESGMPKERFSAEFPKEGPSILRIQQVVRGDSAAYFCASSPSGLHVGYTFGSGTRLTVV.

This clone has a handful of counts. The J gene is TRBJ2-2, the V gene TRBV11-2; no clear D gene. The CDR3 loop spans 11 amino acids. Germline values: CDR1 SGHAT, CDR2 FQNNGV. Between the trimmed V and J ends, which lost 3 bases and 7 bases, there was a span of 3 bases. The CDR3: CASSFGGELFF. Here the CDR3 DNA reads TGTGCCAGCAGCTTTGGCGGGGAGCTGTTTTTT.

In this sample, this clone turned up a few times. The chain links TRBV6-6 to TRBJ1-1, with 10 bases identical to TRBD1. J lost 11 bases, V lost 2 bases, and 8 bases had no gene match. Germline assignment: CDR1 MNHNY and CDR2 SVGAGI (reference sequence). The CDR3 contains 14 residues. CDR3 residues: CASSYGQGVREAFF. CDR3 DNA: TGTGCCAGCAGTTACGGACAGGGGGTCCGAGAGGCTTTCTTT.

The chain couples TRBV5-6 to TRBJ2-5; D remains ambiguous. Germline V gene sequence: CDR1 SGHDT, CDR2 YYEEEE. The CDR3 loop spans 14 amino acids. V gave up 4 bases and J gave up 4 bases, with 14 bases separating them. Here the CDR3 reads CASSVPRVGETQYF. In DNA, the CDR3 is TGTGCCAGCAGCGTTCCTCGAGTCGGAGAGACCCAGTACTTC.

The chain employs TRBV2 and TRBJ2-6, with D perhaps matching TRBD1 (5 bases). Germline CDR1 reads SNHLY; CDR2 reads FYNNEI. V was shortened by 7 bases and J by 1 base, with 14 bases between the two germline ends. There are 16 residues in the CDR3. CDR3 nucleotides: TGTGCCAGCATTCCCCAGGGCCGATCTGGGGCCAACGTCCTGACTTTC. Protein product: CASIPQGRSGANVLTF.

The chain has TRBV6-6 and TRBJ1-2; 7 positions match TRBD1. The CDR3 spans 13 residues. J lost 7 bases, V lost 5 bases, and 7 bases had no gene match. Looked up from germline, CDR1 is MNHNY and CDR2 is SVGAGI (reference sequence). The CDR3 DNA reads TGTGCCAGCAGTCATACAGGGGATGGTGGCTACACCTTC. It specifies CASSHTGDGGYTF.

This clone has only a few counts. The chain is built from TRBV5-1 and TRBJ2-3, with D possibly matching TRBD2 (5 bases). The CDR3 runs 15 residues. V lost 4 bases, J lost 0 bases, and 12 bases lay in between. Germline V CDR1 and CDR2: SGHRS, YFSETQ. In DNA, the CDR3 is TGCGCCAGCAGCGACGGACGGACTAGCACAGATACGCAGTATTTT. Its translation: CASSDGRTSTDTQYF.

In DNA form, the CDR3 reads TGCGCCAGCAGCACAGGGGACAGGACAGCTTATGGCTACACCTTC. Protein: CASSTGDRTAYGYTF. V usage is TRBV5-1 and J usage is TRBJ1-2; 8 positions match TRBD1. With 4 bases clipped from V and 5 bases from J, the junction kept 10 bases outside the gene matches. This CDR3 comprises 15 residues. In germline, CDR1 is SGHRS, CDR2 YFSETQ.

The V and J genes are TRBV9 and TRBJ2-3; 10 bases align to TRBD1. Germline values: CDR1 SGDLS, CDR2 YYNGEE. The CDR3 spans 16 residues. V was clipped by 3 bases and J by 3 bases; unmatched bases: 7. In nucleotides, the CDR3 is TGTGCCAGCAGCGAGGGACAGGGGTTCGGGACAGATACGCAGTATTTT. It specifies CASSEGQGFGTDTQYF.

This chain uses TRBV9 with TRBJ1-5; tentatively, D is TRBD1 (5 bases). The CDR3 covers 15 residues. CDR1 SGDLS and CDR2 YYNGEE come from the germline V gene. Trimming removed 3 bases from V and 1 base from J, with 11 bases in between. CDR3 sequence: CASSALGTSNQPQHF. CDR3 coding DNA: TGTGCCAGCAGCGCCCTCGGGACGAGCAATCAGCCCCAGCATTTT.

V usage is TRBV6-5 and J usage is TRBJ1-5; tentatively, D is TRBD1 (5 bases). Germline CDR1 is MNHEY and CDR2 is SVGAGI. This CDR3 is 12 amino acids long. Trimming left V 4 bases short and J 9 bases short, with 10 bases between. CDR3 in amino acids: CASSSGRGPQHF. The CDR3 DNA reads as TGTGCCAGCAGTTCAGGGCGGGGGCCCCAGCATTTT.

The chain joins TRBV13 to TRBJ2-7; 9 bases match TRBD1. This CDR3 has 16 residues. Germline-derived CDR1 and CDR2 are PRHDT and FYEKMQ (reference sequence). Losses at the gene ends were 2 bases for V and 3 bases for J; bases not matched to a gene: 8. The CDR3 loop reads CASSLRSGQGIYEQYF. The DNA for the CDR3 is TGTGCCAGCAGCTTACGATCGGGACAGGGCATCTACGAGCAGTACTTC.

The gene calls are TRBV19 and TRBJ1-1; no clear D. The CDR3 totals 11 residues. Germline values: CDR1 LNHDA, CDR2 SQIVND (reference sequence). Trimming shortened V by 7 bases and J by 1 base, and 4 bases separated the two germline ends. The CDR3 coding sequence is TGTGCCAGTATCCGGAACACTGAAGCTTTCTTT. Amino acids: CASIRNTEAFF.

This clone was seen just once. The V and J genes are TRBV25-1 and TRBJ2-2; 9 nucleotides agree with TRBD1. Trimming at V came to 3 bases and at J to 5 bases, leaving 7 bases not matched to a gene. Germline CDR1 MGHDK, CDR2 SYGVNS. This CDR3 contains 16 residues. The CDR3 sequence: CASSDGLGQGTGELFF. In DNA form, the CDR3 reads TGTGCCAGCAGTGACGGTTTGGGACAGGGAACCGGGGAGCTGTTTTTT.

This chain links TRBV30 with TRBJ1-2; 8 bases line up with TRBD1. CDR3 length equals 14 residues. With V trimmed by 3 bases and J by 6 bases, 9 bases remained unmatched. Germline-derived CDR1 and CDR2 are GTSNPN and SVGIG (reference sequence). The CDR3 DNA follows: TGTGCCTGGAGCGCAGGGGGCGCATCAGATGGCTACACCTTC. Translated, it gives CAWSAGGASDGYTF.

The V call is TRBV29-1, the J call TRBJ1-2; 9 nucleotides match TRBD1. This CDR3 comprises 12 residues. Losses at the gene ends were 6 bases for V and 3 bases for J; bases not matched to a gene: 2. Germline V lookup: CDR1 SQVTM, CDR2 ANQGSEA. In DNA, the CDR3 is TGCAGCGTGGACAGGGGCGACTATGGCTACACCTTC. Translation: CSVDRGDYGYTF.